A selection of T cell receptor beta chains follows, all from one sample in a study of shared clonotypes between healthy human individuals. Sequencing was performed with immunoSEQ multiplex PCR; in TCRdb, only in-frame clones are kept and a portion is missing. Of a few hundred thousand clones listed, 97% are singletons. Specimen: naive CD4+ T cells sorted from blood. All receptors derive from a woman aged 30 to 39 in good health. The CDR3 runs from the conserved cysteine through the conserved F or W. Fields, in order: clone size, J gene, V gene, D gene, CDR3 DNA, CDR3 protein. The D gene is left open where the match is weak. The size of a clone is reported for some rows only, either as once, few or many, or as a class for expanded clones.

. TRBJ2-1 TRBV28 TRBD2 TGTGCCAGCACGACTAGCGGAAATGAGCAGTTCTTC CASTTSGNEQFF
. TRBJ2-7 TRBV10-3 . TGTGCCATCAGTGCCTTAGCAACTCGTCCCTACGAGCAGTACTTC CAISALATRPYEQYF
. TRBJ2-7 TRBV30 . TGTGCCTGGAGTGTGAGTGGCGAGCAGTACTTC CAWSVSGEQYF
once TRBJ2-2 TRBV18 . TGTGCCAGCTCACTTAGTGGGACGGCACATTCGAACACCGGGGAGCTGTTTTTT CASSLSGTAHSNTGELFF
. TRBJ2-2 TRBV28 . TGTGCCAGCTGTAGAAGGTGGACCGGGGAGCTGTTTTTT CASCRRWTGELFF
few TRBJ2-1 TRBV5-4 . TGTGCCAGCAGCTTGTTGAATGAGCAGTTCTTC CASSLLNEQFF
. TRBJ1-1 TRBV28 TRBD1 TGTGCCAGCAGTTCACAGGGGGCTTTCAACTCTGAAGCTTTCTTT CASSSQGAFNSEAFF
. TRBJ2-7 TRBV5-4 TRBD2 TGTGCCAGCAGCTTGCGTGATCGAGCGGGGGCCTCCCACGAGCAGTACTTC CASSLRDRAGASHEQYF
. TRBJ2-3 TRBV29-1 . TGCAGCGTTGGTAGCGGTGCTAGCACAGATACGCAGTATTTT CSVGSGASTDTQYF
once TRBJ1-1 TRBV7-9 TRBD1 TGTGCCAGCAGACGGGACAGCCCAAACACTGAAGCTTTCTTT CASRRDSPNTEAFF
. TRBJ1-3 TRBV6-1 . TGTGCCAGCAGTGAACTGGGGGCGGGAAACACCATATATTTT CASSELGAGNTIYF
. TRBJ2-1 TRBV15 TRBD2 TGTGCCACCAGCAGAGATGGGGGACTATCGTCCTACAATGAGCAGTTCTTC CATSRDGGLSSYNEQFF
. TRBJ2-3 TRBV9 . TGTGCCAGCAGCCCTGTTCCCACCCAGGTATATACGCAGTATTTT CASSPVPTQVYTQYF
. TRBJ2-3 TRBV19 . TGTGCCAGATCGCCCTTCACAGATACGCAGTATTTT CARSPFTDTQYF
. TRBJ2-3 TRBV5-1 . TGCGCCAGCGCTAACGGAGAGTTGGCGGATACGCAGTATTTT CASANGELADTQYF
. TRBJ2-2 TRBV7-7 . TGTGCCAGCAGCCCCCTCCGACTAGCGAACACCGGGGAGCTGTTTTTT CASSPLRLANTGELFF
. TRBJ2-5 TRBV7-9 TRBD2 TGTGCCAGCTCGGTCCTAGCGGGAGCCCAGTACTTC CASSVLAGAQYF
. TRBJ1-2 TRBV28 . TGTGCCAGCAGACACGGGACTGACTATGGCTACACCTTC CASRHGTDYGYTF
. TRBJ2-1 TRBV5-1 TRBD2 TGCGCCAGCAGCTTGACTAGCGGGAGCACTTACAATGAGCAGTTCTTC CASSLTSGSTYNEQFF
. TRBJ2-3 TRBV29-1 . TGCAGCGTTGGACAGCGTCTAGCGTCGGCTACGCAGTATTTT CSVGQRLASATQYF
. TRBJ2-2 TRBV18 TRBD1 TGTGCCAGCTCACCACGACAGGGGGACACCGGGGAGCTGTTTTTT CASSPRQGDTGELFF
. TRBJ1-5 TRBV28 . TGTGCCAGCAGTTTAAGTGGAAAGCCCCAGCATTTT CASSLSGKPQHF
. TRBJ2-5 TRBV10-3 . TGTGCCATCAGTCACGGGAGCCAAGAGACCCAGTACTTC CAISHGSQETQYF
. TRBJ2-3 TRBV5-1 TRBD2 TGCGCCAGCAGCTTGGCTCTAGCGGGAGGTCCGGGGAATACGCAGTATTTT CASSLALAGGPGNTQYF
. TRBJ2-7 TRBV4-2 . TGTGCCAGCAGCCGAACTGCCGAAAGCTCCTACGAGCAGTACTTC CASSRTAESSYEQYF
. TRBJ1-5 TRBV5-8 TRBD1 TGTGCCAGCAGCCCACCCCCCCGACAGGGAGGCAATCAGCCCCAGCATTTT CASSPPPRQGGNQPQHF
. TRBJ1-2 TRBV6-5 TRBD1 TGTGCCAGCAGTCGAGATCGGGACAGCAACTATGGCTACACCTTC CASSRDRDSNYGYTF
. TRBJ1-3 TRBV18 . TGTGCCAGCTCACCACGGGTAGGGCGAAGCTCTGGAAACACCATATATTTT CASSPRVGRSSGNTIYF
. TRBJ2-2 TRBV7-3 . TGTGCCAGCAGCTTAGAAGTCGGGGAGCTGTTTTTT CASSLEVGELFF
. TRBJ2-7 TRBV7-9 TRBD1 TGTGCCAGCAGCATAATCTCACAGGGGGCCTACGAGCAGTACTTC CASSIISQGAYEQYF
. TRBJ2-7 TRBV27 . TGTGCCAGCAGTTTGGTTGGTCTAGTCGCATACGAGCAGTACTTC CASSLVGLVAYEQYF
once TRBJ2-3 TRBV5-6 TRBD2 TGTGCCAGCAGCGCCGGGACTAGGAGTACCGATACGCAGTATTTT CASSAGTRSTDTQYF
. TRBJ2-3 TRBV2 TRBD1 TGTGCCAGCAGGTCCCGGGACAGGGTCCTCACAGATACGCAGTATTTT CASRSRDRVLTDTQYF
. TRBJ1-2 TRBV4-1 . TGCGCCAGCAGCCTCCAGATAGAGGGGCTTTATGGCTACACCTTC CASSLQIEGLYGYTF
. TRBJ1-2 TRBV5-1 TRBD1 TGCGCCAGCAGCCTAGACAGGGGCGGGTATGGCTACACCTTC CASSLDRGGYGYTF
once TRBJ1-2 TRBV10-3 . TGTGCCATCAGGGCAGGGGTAGGCTATGGCTACACCTTC CAIRAGVGYGYTF
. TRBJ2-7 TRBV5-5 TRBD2 TGTGCCAGCACTCTGAGGGGACTAGCGGGACCTTCCCACCTCTACGAGCAGTACTTC CASTLRGLAGPSHLYEQYF
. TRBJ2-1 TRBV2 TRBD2 TGTGCCAGCAGTAAGGGACTAGCGGACAATGAGCAGTTCTTC CASSKGLADNEQFF
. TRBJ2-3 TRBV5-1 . TGCGCCAGCAGCTCAGGTGGGGGGGCAACAGATACGCAGTATTTT CASSSGGGATDTQYF
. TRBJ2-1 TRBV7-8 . TGTGCCAGCAGCTTAGCGGGTCATGGTGAGCAGTTCTTC CASSLAGHGEQFF
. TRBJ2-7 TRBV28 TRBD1 TGTGCCAGCAGGTCGAGCGGACAGGGGACCTACGAGCAGTACTTC CASRSSGQGTYEQYF
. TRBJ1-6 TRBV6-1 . TGTGCCAGCCTTCCCTGGGGCGGCTATAATTCACCCCTCCACTTT CASLPWGGYNSPLHF
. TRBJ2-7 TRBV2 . TGTGCCAGGGCCCGATTCTACGAGCAGTACTTC CARARFYEQYF
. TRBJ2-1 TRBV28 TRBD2 TGTGCCAGCAGTTCACGGAATCCGGGACTAGCGGGAAAATCCTACAATGAGCAGTTCTTC CASSSRNPGLAGKSYNEQFF
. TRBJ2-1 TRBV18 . TGTGCCAGCTCGCATGGGCGGGGTAGCAATGAGCAGTTCTTC CASSHGRGSNEQFF
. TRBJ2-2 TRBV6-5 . TGTGCCAGCAGTTACGGCAGGGTCACCGGGGAGCTGTTTTTT CASSYGRVTGELFF
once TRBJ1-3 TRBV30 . TGTGCCTGGGAAAGGGGGACTGGAAACACCATATATTTT CAWERGTGNTIYF
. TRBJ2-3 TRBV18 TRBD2 TGTGCCAGCTCACCCCTAGCGGGAACCACAGATACGCAGTATTTT CASSPLAGTTDTQYF
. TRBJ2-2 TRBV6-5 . TGTGCCAGCAGTTACTCGATACGGCACACCGGGGAGCTGTTTTTT CASSYSIRHTGELFF
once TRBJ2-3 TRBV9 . TGTGCCAGCAGCGTAAGGTCCGGGGGTGACCTAAGCACAGATACGCAGTATTTT CASSVRSGGDLSTDTQYF
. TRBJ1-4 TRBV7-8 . TGTGCCAGCAGCTATAACCCTCTAGCTAATGAAAAACTGTTTTTT CASSYNPLANEKLFF
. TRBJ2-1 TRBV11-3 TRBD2 TGTGCCAGCAGCTTAGACCATGGCGGGAGGGCCAATGAGCAGTTCTTC CASSLDHGGRANEQFF
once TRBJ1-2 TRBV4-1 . TGCGCCAGCAGCCAAGGTGGTAATCGCTATGGCTACACCTTC CASSQGGNRYGYTF
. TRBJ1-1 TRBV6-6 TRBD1 TGTGCCAGCAGTTACGGACAGGGGGCAACTGAAGCTTTCTTT CASSYGQGATEAFF